The 21 T cell receptor beta chains below were found in one sample sequenced in a study of early T cells in non-severe SARS-CoV-2 infection. TCRdb re-called the 5' RACE reads through MiXCR, storing one row per CDR3 protein. In the table there are 70,000 or so distinct CDR3 sequences, more than 10% of which are singletons. The specimen was whole blood. These receptors all stem from an adult who was a healthcare worker with PCR-confirmed SARS-CoV-2 infection or an uninfected control (not recorded which).

This clonotype showed up just a few times. The chain has TRBV7-2 and TRBJ1-1, with D perhaps matching TRBD1 (6 bases). Trimming took 5 bases from V and 5 from J, leaving 15 bases between them. The length of the CDR3 is 14 residues. CDR1 and CDR2 (germline): SGHTA, FQGNSA. The CDR3, as DNA: TGTGCCAGCAGCCGTCAACAGGGAGTTACTGAAGCTTTCTTT. The encoded protein is CASSRQQGVTEAFF.

This clonotype turned up a few times. The V call is TRBV2, the J call TRBJ2-7; D call uncertain. Germline lookup yields CDR1 SNHLY and CDR2 FYNNEI. CDR3 length: 14 amino acids. Trimming stripped 6 bases from V and 5 bases from J, with 17 bases between. The CDR3 region has the DNA TGTGCCAGCAGACAGAGTGAAGTTTCTGACGAGCAGTACTTC. This gives the protein CASRQSEVSDEQYF.

This clonotype was counted a few times. The V gene is TRBV6-2 or TRBV6-3, the J gene TRBJ1-1; D might be TRBD1 (6 bases). Per germline, CDR1 MNHEY and CDR2 SVGEGT. Between the trimmed V and J ends, which lost 6 bases and 4 bases, there was a span of 18 bases. This CDR3 has 15 amino acids. CDR3 loop: CASSQLQGGRTEAFF. Here the CDR3 DNA reads TGTGCCAGCAGCCAACTACAGGGAGGACGCACTGAAGCTTTCTTT.

CDR3 amino acids: CASSPRDRNNYGYTF. The CDR3, as DNA: TGTGCCAGCAGCCCCCGGGACAGGAATAACTATGGCTACACCTTC. This sequence joins TRBV3-1 and TRBJ1-2, with 8 bases matching TRBD1. The CDR3 extends over 15 amino acids. From germline, CDR1 is LGHDT and CDR2 YNNKEL (reference sequence). J was trimmed by 1 base and V by 4 bases; bases with no gene match: 5.

This clonotype was picked up many times. CDR3 region: CSARFDSANVIGNSPLHF. DNA of the CDR3: TGCAGTGCCCGATTCGACAGCGCAAACGTTATTGGAAATTCACCCCTCCACTTT. The chain is built from TRBV20-1 and TRBJ1-6; possibly TRBD1 for D (5 bases). V was cut by 6 bases and J by 7 bases, with 28 bases left in between. Germline V gives CDR1 DFQATT, CDR2 SNEGSKA (reference sequence). CDR3 length: 18 residues.

This clonotype appeared many times. The chain links TRBV2 to TRBJ1-6; D unclear. Germline CDR1 is SNHLY and CDR2 is FYNNEI. V was shortened by 3 bases and J by 5 bases, with 11 bases between the two germline ends. This CDR3 is 15 amino acids long. DNA for the CDR3: TGTGCCAGCAGTGAGGCCCGGAGCAATAATTCACCCCTCCACTTT. Its protein product is CASSEARSNNSPLHF. The whole variable domain, remainder taken from reference TRBV2 and TRBJ1-6, is EPEVTQTPSHQVTQMGQEVILRCVPISNHLYFYWYRQILGQKVEFLVSFYNNEISEKSEIFDDQFSVERPDGSNFTLKIRSTKLEDSAMYFCASSEARSNNSPLHFGNGTRLTVT.

In its sample, this clonotype was seen many times. This chain connects TRBV18 to TRBJ2-1, with D tentatively TRBD1 or TRBD2 (6 bases each). V lost 4 bases, J lost 10 bases, and 11 bases lay in between. CDR3 length equals 12 residues. CDR1 and CDR2 (germline): KGHSH, LQKENI. The CDR3 here is CASSLGGGEQFF. The CDR3 nucleotides read TGTGCCAGCTCACTGGGGGGCGGCGAGCAGTTCTTC.

The chain couples TRBV21-1 to TRBJ2-2. TRBV21-1 constitutes a pseudogene. The CDR3 is 14 residues long. CDR3 region: CARTPESNTGELFF. As DNA, the CDR3 is TGTGCCAGAACGCCAGAGTCGAACACCGGGGAGCTGTTTTTT.

This clonotype was picked up a small number of times. This sequence joins TRBV30 and TRBJ1-6, with D unresolved. V was clipped by 4 bases and J by 10 bases, with 14 bases between them. Germline values: CDR1 GTSNPN, CDR2 SVGIG (reference sequence). This CDR3 has 13 amino acids. The CDR3 sequence is CAWKGGSGSPLHF. The CDR3 bases are TGTGCCTGGAAAGGAGGGTCCGGCTCACCCCTCCACTTT.

This clonotype showed up many times. The chain combines TRBV19 with TRBJ2-5; tentative D call: TRBD2 (5 bases). CDR1 LNHDA and CDR2 SQIVND come from the germline V gene (reference sequence). Between the trimmed V and J ends, which lost 3 bases and 5 bases, there was a span of 16 bases. This CDR3 has 15 residues. This chain's CDR3 is CASSIFPGLDETQYF. The CDR3 region has the DNA TGTGCCAGTAGTATCTTTCCAGGACTCGACGAGACCCAGTACTTC.

The CDR3 spells CASSSDRVGYEQYF. CDR3 sequence (DNA): TGTGCCAGCAGCTCCGACAGGGTTGGCTACGAGCAGTACTTC. The V and J genes are TRBV7-9 and TRBJ2-7; 7 bases are shared with TRBD1. Per the germline V gene, CDR1 is SEHNR and CDR2 is FQNEAQ (reference sequence). V lost 4 bases and J lost 3; bases outside the gene matches: 6. The CDR3 totals 14 residues.

The V and J genes are TRBV18 and TRBJ2-6, with D uncertain. There are 14 residues in the CDR3. Germline CDR1 and CDR2: KGHSH and LQKENI. The V end lost 2 bases, the J end lost 4 bases, and 6 bases lay between the germline ends. The CDR3 loop is CASSPSAGANVLTF. The CDR3 DNA follows: TGTGCCAGCTCACCATCCGCCGGGGCCAACGTCCTGACTTTC.

This clonotype was recorded at least ten times. The V gene is TRBV9, the J gene TRBJ2-3; possibly TRBD2 for D (6 bases). Germline V CDR1 and CDR2: SGDLS, YYNGEE. V lost 0 bases and J lost 8, with 13 bases in between. The CDR3 has 14 amino acids. The CDR3 DNA is TGTGCCAGCAGCGTAGGCGGGGCCGATGGTACGCAGTATTTT. The encoded protein is CASSVGGADGTQYF.

This clonotype was seen a handful of times. V is TRBV30 and J is TRBJ2-6; no firm D call. V was cut by 3 bases and J by 0 bases, with 9 bases left in between. CDR1 GTSNPN and CDR2 SVGIG come from the germline V gene (reference sequence). This CDR3 region has 15 residues. The DNA of the CDR3 is TGTGCCTGGAGCAGCCGGACCTCTGGGGCCAACGTCCTGACTTTC. Translated, it gives CAWSSRTSGANVLTF.

This clonotype occurred many times. The J gene is TRBJ1-1, the V gene TRBV7-2; tentatively, D is TRBD1 (5 bases). The CDR3 covers 11 residues. Germline-derived CDR1 and CDR2 are SGHTA and FQGNSA. Trimming cost V 3 bases and J 11 bases, with 10 bases left between them. CDR3 in amino acids: CASSLSYRAFF. The CDR3 nucleotides are TGTGCCAGCAGCTTGAGCTACAGGGCTTTCTTT.

This clonotype was observed at least ten times. The V and J genes are TRBV3-1 and TRBJ2-7; no reliable D call. The CDR3 loop spans 12 amino acids. The germline V gene encodes CDR1 LGHDT and CDR2 YNNKEL (reference sequence). The ends were cut back, 5 bases at V and 3 bases at J, with 8 bases in the middle. Written as DNA, the CDR3 is TGTGCCAGCAGCGCGTTCGGCTACGAGCAGTACTTC. Its translation is CASSAFGYEQYF.

This clonotype was counted between two and nine times. V usage is TRBV5-5 and J usage is TRBJ1-2; no firm D call. The germline V gene encodes CDR1 SGHKS and CDR2 YYEKEE (reference sequence). Trimming took 0 bases from V and 8 from J, leaving 17 bases between them. There are 15 residues in the CDR3. DNA of the CDR3: TGTGCCAGCAGCTTGGATGCGGGATTTGTGCGGGGCTACACCTTC. Its protein is CASSLDAGFVRGYTF.

The J gene is TRBJ1-1, the V gene TRBV29-1; 7 bases map to TRBD1. Trimming took 5 bases from V and 2 from J; bases not matched to a gene: 2. CDR1 is SQVTM and CDR2 is ANQGSEA in the germline V gene. This CDR3 region has 12 residues. The CDR3 region has the DNA TGCAGCGTTCACAGGGGCAACACTGAAGCTTTCTTT. Translating gives CSVHRGNTEAFF.

V and J are TRBV12-3 or TRBV12-4 and TRBJ2-3, with D perhaps TRBD2 (6 bases). The ends were cut back, 3 bases at V and 4 bases at J, with 11 bases in the middle. This CDR3 has 14 residues. This CDR3 is CASSFGRGPDTQYF. In nucleotides, the CDR3 is TGTGCCAGCAGTTTCGGGAGAGGGCCAGATACGCAGTATTTT.

The rearrangement joins TRBV6-2 or TRBV6-3 to TRBJ2-7; TRBD1 might be the D (5 bases). The germline CDR1 and CDR2 sequences are MNHEY and SVGEGT. V gave up 5 bases and J gave up 4 bases, with 12 bases separating them. The CDR3 has 13 residues. CDR3: CASSRRGRYEQYF. CDR3 nucleotide sequence: TGTGCCAGCAGTCGAAGGGGCCGATACGAGCAGTACTTC.

The rearrangement links TRBV20-1 to TRBJ2-3; 10 bases fit TRBD2. The CDR3 has 14 residues. The germline V gene encodes CDR1 DFQATT and CDR2 SNEGSKA (reference sequence). V was clipped by 3 bases and J by 0 bases; unmatched bases: 0. DNA of the CDR3: TGCAGTGCTAGTAGCGGGGGGAGCACAGATACGCAGTATTTT. Encoded protein: CSASSGGSTDTQYF.